This T cell receptor (beta chain) was observed in a study of blood T cell repertoires in COVID-19. TCRdb's copy holds only in-frame clones and misses some; the assay was immunoSEQ multiplex PCR. The repertoire consists of 25,000 to 30,000 clones, with about 85% occurring once and the leading ten covering around 55%. V shed 6 bases and J shed 3 bases, with 14 bases lying between them. The CDR3 is made up of 14 amino acids. The germline V gene has CDR1 MNHNY and CDR2 SVGAGI (reference sequence). The source is a man in his fifties or sixties with active or convalescent COVID-19. The rearrangement joins TRBV6-6 to TRBJ1-1; no definite D call. The material sequenced was peripheral blood. CDR3 DNA: TGTGCCAGCAGCCTAGACCTGCCCGACACTGAAGCTTTCTTT. Protein: CASSLDLPDTEAFF.